The next 10 T cell receptor beta chains were all read from a single sample in a study of shared clonotypes between healthy human individuals. Sequenced by immunoSEQ multiplex PCR; TCRdb stores in-frame clones only, minus some. The sample carries some 1.4 million clones, more than 95% recorded once. Sequencing input: naive CD4+ T cells sorted from blood. Subset defined: CD45RA+ positively selected. Receptors were obtained from a man aged 30 to 45 in good health.

This clone was seen a single time. The V call is TRBV7-9, the J call TRBJ2-7, with 9 bases matching TRBD2. V lost 1 base, J lost 2 bases, and 9 bases stayed unmatched. Germline V gives CDR1 SEHNR, CDR2 FQNEAQ (reference sequence). The CDR3 covers 17 residues. The CDR3 nucleotides are TGTGCCAGCAGCTTAGGGGCCCTAGCGGGAAACACCTACGAGCAGTACTTC. It encodes CASSLGALAGNTYEQYF.

The V and J genes are TRBV7-9 and TRBJ2-1; weak D call: TRBD2 (6 bases). The CDR3 runs 16 residues. Trimming pared 4 bases from V and 1 base from J, leaving 14 bases between. CDR1 is SEHNR and CDR2 is FQNEAQ in the germline V gene (reference sequence). The CDR3 here is CASSSLRLVSYNEQFF. Written as DNA, the CDR3 is TGTGCCAGCAGCTCCCTCAGACTAGTTTCCTACAATGAGCAGTTCTTC. The variable domain in full, with the rest retrieved from reference TRBV7-9 and TRBJ2-1, is DTGVSQNPRHKITKRGQNVTFRCDPISEHNRLYWYRQTLGQGPEFLTYFQNEAQLEKSRLLSDRFSAERPKGSFSTLEIQRTEQGDSAMYLCASSSLRLVSYNEQFFGPGTRLTVL.

The chain is built from TRBV28 and TRBJ2-3, with TRBD2 matching over 10 bases. J was trimmed by 4 bases and V by 6 bases; bases with no gene match: 7. Per the germline V gene, CDR1 is MDHEN and CDR2 is SYDVKM. This CDR3 spans 15 amino acids. CDR3 nucleotides: TGTGCCAGCAGCACCAGCGGGAGGGAGGCAGATACGCAGTATTTT. This sequence encodes CASSTSGREADTQYF.

This rearrangement joins TRBV19 to TRBJ2-7; 9 nucleotides align to TRBD2. The CDR3 extends over 16 amino acids. Germline V lookup: CDR1 LNHDA, CDR2 SQIVND (reference sequence). V shed 0 bases and J 3 bases; nucleotides not matched to a gene: 6. CDR3 region: CASSIDPSGRLYEQYF. The CDR3 DNA reads as TGTGCCAGTAGTATAGATCCCAGCGGGAGGCTCTACGAGCAGTACTTC.

This chain uses TRBV19 with TRBJ1-1, with D unclear. Germline CDR1 and CDR2: LNHDA and SQIVND (reference sequence). V dropped 3 bases and J dropped 3 bases, with 11 bases sitting between them. This CDR3 has 14 amino acids. Here the CDR3 reads CASSMEAGDTEAFF. CDR3 sequence (DNA): TGTGCCAGTAGTATGGAAGCTGGGGACACTGAAGCTTTCTTT.

The V gene is TRBV29-1, the J gene TRBJ2-1; D assignment may be TRBD1 or TRBD2 (5 bases each). The length of the CDR3 is 14 residues. Trimming removed 3 bases at V and 6 bases at J, with 15 bases between. Germline assignment: CDR1 SQVTM and CDR2 ANQGSEA. The CDR3 loop reads CSVDSPGSFNEQFF. CDR3 in DNA: TGCAGCGTTGACTCCCCAGGGAGTTTCAATGAGCAGTTCTTC.

The CDR3 is CASSVGPQTSGVEQYF. CDR3 nucleotide sequence: TGTGCCAGCAGCGTAGGCCCTCAGACCTCAGGGGTGGAGCAGTACTTC. This sequence joins TRBV9 and TRBJ2-7; weak D call: TRBD1 (6 bases). The CDR3 is made up of 16 amino acids. V was shortened by 0 bases and J by 7 bases, with 20 bases between the two germline ends. Germline V CDR1 and CDR2: SGDLS, YYNGEE. Variable domain in full (rest from reference TRBV9 and TRBJ2-7): DSGVTQTPKHLITATGQRVTLRCSPRSGDLSVYWYQQSLDQGLQFLIQYYNGEERAKGNILERFSAQQFPDLHSELNLSSLELGDSALYFCASSVGPQTSGVEQYFGPGTRLTVT.

The CDR3 is CASRGEGYEQYF. The CDR3 bases are TGTGCCAGCAGGGGAGAGGGATACGAGCAGTACTTC. The chain uses TRBV5-5 and TRBJ2-7, with TRBD2 as a possible D gene (5 bases). CDR3 length: 12 residues. The germline V and J ends were trimmed by 5 bases and 4 bases, with 10 bases remaining between them. Germline CDR1 reads SGHKS; CDR2 reads YYEKEE (reference sequence).

This clone appeared a single time. This chain connects TRBV10-3 to TRBJ2-1; 10 bases are a match to TRBD2. The V gene end was trimmed by 1 base and the J gene end by 4 bases; junction bases not matched to a gene: 7. This CDR3 comprises 17 residues. CDR1 and CDR2 from the germline V gene are ENHRY and SYGVKD. CDR3 region: CAISELGLATPYNEQFF. The CDR3 DNA reads TGTGCCATCAGTGAGTTGGGACTAGCGACACCTTACAATGAGCAGTTCTTC.

This clone appeared once. This chain connects TRBV19 to TRBJ2-1; TRBD2 agrees at 11 bases. Germline V lookup: CDR1 LNHDA, CDR2 SQIVND (reference sequence). V shed 6 bases and J 10 bases; nucleotides not matched to a gene: 8. The CDR3 sequence is 14 residues long. CDR3 in DNA: TGTGCCAGTAGCTCCGGGACTAGCGGAAGAGAGCAGTTCTTC. Translation: CASSSGTSGREQFF. Variable domain in full (rest from reference TRBV19 and TRBJ2-1): DGGITQSPKYLFRKEGQNVTLSCEQNLNHDAMYWYRQDPGQGLRLIYYSQIVNDFQKGDIAEGYSVSREKKESFPLTVTSAQKNPTAFYLCASSSGTSGREQFFGPGTRLTVL.